This T cell receptor beta chain comes out of a study of T-cell memory formation after mild COVID-19. On the study more broadly: There were largely donor-specific TCR clusters. Overall study findings and caveats: The SARS-CoV-2 specificity of second-wave clones reaching peak at day 37 remained unverified.

A 5'RACE reaction primed in the constant segment made cDNA libraries of TCR alpha and TCR beta, and these carried sample barcodes and UMIs. Each CDR3 protein is one row after TCRdb ran MiXCR on the 5' RACE reads. Of about 200,000 distinct CDR3 sequences listed, around 9.1% are singletons. Regarding this clonotype: Its antigen is currently unknown.

V lost 1 base to trimming and J lost 6 bases; unmatched junction nucleotides: 2. This CDR3 region has 14 residues. The chain links TRBV12-3 or TRBV12-4 to TRBJ2-1; 8 bases map to TRBD2. What was sequenced was PBMCs or a T cell subset sorted from them (not recorded which). This receptor was identified in a man between 18 and 35 years old who had mild COVID-19 (a few samples of this study predate the infection). Cell type and time point are not known. The CDR3 protein is CASSLGGTSNEQFF. The CDR3 DNA reads as TGTGCCAGCAGTTTAGGGGGGACTAGCAATGAGCAGTTCTTC.